This T cell receptor (beta chain) was recovered during a study of T-cell memory formation after mild COVID-19. Study-wide background: Clusters were largely donor specific.

Only a few counts were recorded for this clonotype. CDR3 length: 13 residues. Germline lookup yields CDR1 SGHRS and CDR2 YFSETQ. V shed 2 bases and J shed 7 bases, with 9 bases lying between them. The TCR alpha and TCR beta cDNA libraries, bearing sample barcodes and UMIs, were generated by 5'RACE using constant-segment primers. TCRdb itself ran the 5' RACE reads through MiXCR, one entry per CDR3 protein. The data show fewer than 70,000 distinct CDR3 sequences, over 7.5% seen once. Sequenced: PBMCs or a T cell subset sorted from them (not recorded which). The rearrangement uses TRBV5-1 and TRBJ2-2; D remains unclear. This receptor was taken from a man between 18 and 35 years old who had mild COVID-19 (a few samples of this study predate the infection). Cell type and time point are not known. Here the CDR3 reads CASSLPDGGELFF. The CDR3, as DNA: TGCGCCAGCAGCTTACCGGATGGCGGGGAGCTGTTTTTT.